Below are 18 T cell receptor beta chains sequenced from a single sample in a study of T cell repertoires in cytomegalovirus infection. One entry per CDR3 protein, called by TCRdb with MiXCR from the reads. The data show fewer than 550,000 distinct CDR3 sequences, approximately 15% seen once. Sequenced input: CD8+ T cells from PBMCs. These receptors were taken from a human donor in good health (CMV status not recorded). Some clones in this sample may be carry-over from other donors' samples.

The chain has TRBV19 and TRBJ1-5; 8 bases align to TRBD1. V was pared by 4 bases and J by 6 bases, with 5 bases of the junction left unmatched. The CDR3 totals 14 residues. CDR1 is LNHDA, CDR2 SQIVND, per germline (reference sequence). The CDR3 DNA follows: TGTGCCAGTAGTAAGCCAGGGGGCGGTCAGCCCCAGCATTTT. It encodes CASSKPGGGQPQHF.

The sample holds many counts of this clonotype. This CDR3 reads CASSFWDRGGYEQYF. CDR3 DNA: TGTGCCAGCAGCTTCTGGGACAGGGGCGGCTACGAGCAGTACTTC. The chain couples TRBV11-2 to TRBJ2-7; 10 bases are a match to TRBD1. Germline V lookup: CDR1 SGHAT, CDR2 FQNNGV. The CDR3 is made up of 15 amino acids. V was pared by 3 bases and J by 3 bases, with 5 bases of the junction left unmatched. Drawing the rest from reference TRBV11-2 and TRBJ2-7, the complete variable domain is EAGVAQSPRYKIIEKRQSVAFWCNPISGHATLYWYQQILGQGPKLLIQFQNNGVVDDSQLPKDRFSAERLKGVDSTLKIQPAKLEDSAVYLCASSFWDRGGYEQYFGPGTRLTVT.

V and J are TRBV24-1 and TRBJ2-5; D gene ambiguous. Trimming removed 0 bases from V and 5 bases from J, with 15 bases in between. Germline V gene data show CDR1 as KGHDR and CDR2 as SFDVKD. The CDR3 spans 16 residues. CDR3 loop: CATSDLLGGSWETQYF. In DNA, the CDR3 is TGTGCCACCAGTGATTTGCTCGGCGGTTCTTGGGAGACCCAGTACTTC.

This clonotype has a count of ten or more. The gene calls are TRBV7-7 and TRBJ2-7; the D gene is possibly TRBD2 (5 bases). The CDR3 has 14 amino acids. V was clipped by 6 bases and J by 1 base, with 13 bases between them. Germline V CDR1 and CDR2: SSHAT, FNYEAQ (reference sequence). CDR3 residues: CASRGSRVSYEQYF. As DNA, the CDR3 is TGTGCCAGCAGGGGTTCGAGGGTTTCCTACGAGCAGTACTTC.

The table lists this clonotype with a count of one. This chain links TRBV20-1 with TRBJ2-5, with TRBD1 matching over 10 bases. Trimming took 0 bases from V and 5 from J; bases not matched to a gene: 15. CDR1 is DFQATT, CDR2 SNEGSKA, per germline (reference sequence). This CDR3 region has 18 residues. The CDR3 protein is CSARDPYSRTGGEETQYF. The DNA for the CDR3 is TGCAGTGCTAGAGACCCTTACTCTAGGACAGGGGGGGAGGAGACCCAGTACTTC.

At least ten counts were recorded for this clonotype. The chain has TRBV7-8 and TRBJ2-1; 9 bases line up with TRBD2. This CDR3 comprises 15 residues. Unmatched junction bases numbered 6, after V lost 4 bases and J lost 5 bases. The germline gives CDR1 SGHVS, CDR2 FQNEAQ. The CDR3: CASSSMVAGDNEQFF. For the CDR3, the DNA is TGTGCCAGCAGCTCCATGGTAGCGGGGGACAATGAGCAGTTCTTC.

V usage is TRBV19 and J usage is TRBJ1-2, with D unclear. The CDR3 contains 13 residues. Germline assignment: CDR1 LNHDA and CDR2 SQIVND (reference sequence). V was trimmed by 3 bases and J by 3 bases, leaving 8 bases between them. In DNA form, the CDR3 reads TGTGCCAGTAGTATCAGCACTTACTATGGCTACACCTTC. Its protein is CASSISTYYGYTF.

Of note for this clonotype: Because it lacks the conserved phenylalanine or tryptophan at the end, this CDR3 is likely a read error. The chain carries TRBV5-6 and TRBJ2-5; D is ambiguous. CDR3 length equals 18 residues. Germline V lookup: CDR1 SGHDT, CDR2 YYEEEE. V was shortened by 3 bases and J by 5 bases, with 26 bases between the two germline ends. Here the CDR3 reads CASSSSGPGTLRPETQYY. CDR3 DNA: TGTGCCAGCAGCTCTTCAGGTCCAGGTACCCTCCGCCCGGAGACCCAGTACTAC.

This clonotype showed up just a few times. The chain joins TRBV5-4 to TRBJ1-1; no clear D gene. Germline CDR1 is SGHNT and CDR2 is YYREEE (reference sequence). The CDR3 length is 14 residues. V gave up 0 bases and J gave up 5 bases, with 11 bases separating them. For the CDR3, the DNA is TGTGCCAGCAGCTTGGGCAGTGGTGGAACTGAAGCTTTCTTT. It encodes CASSLGSGGTEAFF.

J is TRBJ2-4 and V is TRBV4-1; D gene unclear. This CDR3 contains 17 residues. The V and J ends lost 2 bases and 0 bases respectively, with 14 bases between them. Per the germline V gene, CDR1 is MGHRA and CDR2 is YSYEKL. CDR3 sequence (DNA): TGCGCCAGCAGCCAAACGTTGAAAGGGATAGCCAAAAACATTCAGTACTTC. This gives the protein CASSQTLKGIAKNIQYF.

This clonotype was detected ten times or more. The gene calls are TRBV7-9 and TRBJ1-5; 7 nucleotides agree with TRBD1. Losses at the gene ends were 3 bases for V and 3 bases for J; bases not matched to a gene: 8. CDR1 and CDR2 (germline): SEHNR, FQNEAQ (reference sequence). The CDR3 contains 16 residues. In DNA form, the CDR3 reads TGTGCCAGCAGCTTTACCGGGACAGCCAACAATCAGCCCCAGCATTTT. It encodes CASSFTGTANNQPQHF.

This clonotype was seen at least ten times. The gene calls are TRBV7-9 and TRBJ1-4; D gene ambiguous. This CDR3 is 13 amino acids long. The germline V and J ends were trimmed by 6 bases and 12 bases, with 17 bases remaining between them. The V gene's germline CDR1 is SEHNR and CDR2 FQNEAQ (reference sequence). CDR3 amino acids: CASRPSLGVELFF. In nucleotides, the CDR3 is TGTGCCAGCAGGCCGAGTCTCGGGGTCGAACTGTTTTTT. Supplemented by reference TRBV7-9 and TRBJ1-4, the full variable domain reads DTGVSQNPRHKITKRGQNVTFRCDPISEHNRLYWYRQTLGQGPEFLTYFQNEAQLEKSRLLSDRFSAERPKGSFSTLEIQRTEQGDSAMYLCASRPSLGVELFFGSGTQLSVL.

The table lists this clonotype with many counts. The chain employs TRBV12-3 or TRBV12-4 and TRBJ2-1; weak D call: TRBD2 (6 bases). V lost 5 bases and J 7 bases, leaving 12 bases between the germline ends. The CDR3 runs to 13 residues. The CDR3 nucleotides read TGTGCCAGCAGTGCGGGACTTCAGAATGAGCAGTTCTTC. This codes for CASSAGLQNEQFF.

This clonotype has ten or more counts. This rearrangement joins TRBV10-3 to TRBJ2-2; 7 bases line up with TRBD2. CDR1 is ENHRY and CDR2 is SYGVKD in the germline V gene. The CDR3 is 14 residues long. J was trimmed by 7 bases and V by 3 bases; bases with no gene match: 5. For the CDR3, the DNA is TGTGCCATCAGTGACACTAGCGAGGACGGGGAGCTGTTTTTT. It codes for CAISDTSEDGELFF.

This clonotype has a count of ten or more. The V and J genes are TRBV27 and TRBJ1-5; unclear D gene. The CDR3 has 14 amino acids. Deletions cut 5 bases from V and 0 bases from J, with 8 bases between. Germline V gives CDR1 MNHEY, CDR2 SMNVEV (reference sequence). The DNA of the CDR3 is TGTGCCAGCAGTCTAACAGCTAGCAATCAGCCCCAGCATTTT. It translates to CASSLTASNQPQHF.

This clonotype has a handful of counts. CDR3 sequence reads: CASSPRDRDYSNQPQHF. CDR3 DNA: TGCGCCAGCAGTCCCCGGGACAGGGACTATAGCAATCAGCCCCAGCATTTT. The chain combines TRBV23-1 with TRBJ1-5; 9 positions agree with TRBD1. TRBV23-1 is known as an ORF, though its function is uncertain. V lost 4 bases and J lost 0; bases outside the gene matches: 7. The CDR3 has 17 residues.

The chain has TRBV4-1 and TRBJ1-3, with 8 bases matching TRBD1. There are 17 residues in the CDR3. V lost 0 bases to trimming and J lost 0 bases; unmatched junction nucleotides: 4. The V gene's germline CDR1 is MGHRA and CDR2 YSYEKL. The CDR3 is CASSQDAGTGSGNTIYF. Here the CDR3 DNA reads TGCGCCAGCAGCCAAGATGCCGGGACAGGCTCTGGAAACACCATATATTTT.

This chain joins TRBV15 and TRBJ1-5, with 11 bases identical to TRBD1. This CDR3 has 15 residues. Germline-derived CDR1 and CDR2 are LNHNV and YYDKDF (reference sequence). The J segment lost 6 bases and the V segment lost 3 bases, leaving 4 bases of the junction unmatched. Written as DNA, the CDR3 is TGTGCCACCAGCAGGGACAGGGGGCTTGGTCAGCCCCAGCATTTT. It translates to CATSRDRGLGQPQHF.